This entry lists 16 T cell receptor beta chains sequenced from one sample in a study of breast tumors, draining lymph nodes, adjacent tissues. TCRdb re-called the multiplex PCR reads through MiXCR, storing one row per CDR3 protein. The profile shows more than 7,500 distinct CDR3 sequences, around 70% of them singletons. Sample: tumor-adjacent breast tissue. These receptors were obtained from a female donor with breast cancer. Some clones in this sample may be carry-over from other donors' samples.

CDR3 loop: CASSRQGRRSDSPLHF. The DNA of the CDR3 is TGTGCCAGCAGCCGACAGGGGAGGCGTTCGGATTCACCCCTCCACTTT. This chain joins TRBV27 and TRBJ1-6, with 8 bases aligning to TRBD1. The V segment lost 6 bases and the J segment 8 bases; nucleotides outside the gene matches: 12. The CDR3 contains 16 residues. Germline values: CDR1 MNHEY, CDR2 SMNVEV (reference sequence).

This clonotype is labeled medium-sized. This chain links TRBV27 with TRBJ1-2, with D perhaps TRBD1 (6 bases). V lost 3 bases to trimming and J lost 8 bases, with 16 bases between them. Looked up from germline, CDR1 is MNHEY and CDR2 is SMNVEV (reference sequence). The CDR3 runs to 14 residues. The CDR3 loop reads CASSLGGHSSGYTF. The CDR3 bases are TGTGCCAGCAGTTTGGGGGGACATTCGTCCGGCTACACCTTC.

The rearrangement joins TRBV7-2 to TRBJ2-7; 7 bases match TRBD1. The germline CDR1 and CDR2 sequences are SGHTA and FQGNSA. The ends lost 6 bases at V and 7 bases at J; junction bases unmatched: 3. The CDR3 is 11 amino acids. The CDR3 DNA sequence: TGTGCCAGCAGATTACAGGGGGAGCAGTACTTC. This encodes CASRLQGEQYF.

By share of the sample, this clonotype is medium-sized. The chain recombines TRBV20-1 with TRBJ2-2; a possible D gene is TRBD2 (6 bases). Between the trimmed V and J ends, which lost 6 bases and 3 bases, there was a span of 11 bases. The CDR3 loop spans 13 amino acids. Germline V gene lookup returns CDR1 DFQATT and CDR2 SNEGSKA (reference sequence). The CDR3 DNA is TGCAGTGCCGGCGGACTATACACCGGGGAGCTGTTTTTT. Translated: CSAGGLYTGELFF.

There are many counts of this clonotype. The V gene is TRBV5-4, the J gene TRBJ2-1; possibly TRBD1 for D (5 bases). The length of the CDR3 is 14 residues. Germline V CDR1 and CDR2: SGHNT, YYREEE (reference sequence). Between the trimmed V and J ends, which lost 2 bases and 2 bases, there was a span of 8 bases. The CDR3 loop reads CASSFGAAYNEQFF. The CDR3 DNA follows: TGTGCCAGCAGCTTTGGGGCCGCCTACAATGAGCAGTTCTTC. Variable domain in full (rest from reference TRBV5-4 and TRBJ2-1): ETGVTQSPTHLIKTRGQQVTLRCSSQSGHNTVSWYQQALGQGPQFIFQYYREEENGRGNFPPRFSGLQFPNYSSELNVNALELDDSALYLCASSFGAAYNEQFFGPGTRLTVL.

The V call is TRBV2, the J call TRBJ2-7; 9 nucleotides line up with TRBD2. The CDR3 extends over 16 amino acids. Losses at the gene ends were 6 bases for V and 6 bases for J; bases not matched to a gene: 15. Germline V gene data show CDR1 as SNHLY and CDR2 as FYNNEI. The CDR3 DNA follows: TGTGCCAGCAGCGCACGGAGCCTAGCGGGAAGAGCCGAGCAGTACTTC. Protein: CASSARSLAGRAEQYF.

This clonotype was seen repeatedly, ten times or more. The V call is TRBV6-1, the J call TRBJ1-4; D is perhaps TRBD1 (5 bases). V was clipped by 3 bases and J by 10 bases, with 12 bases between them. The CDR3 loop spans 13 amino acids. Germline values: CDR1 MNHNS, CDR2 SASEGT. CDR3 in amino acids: CASSEAERGKLFF. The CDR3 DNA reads TGTGCCAGCAGTGAGGCTGAAAGGGGAAAACTGTTTTTT.

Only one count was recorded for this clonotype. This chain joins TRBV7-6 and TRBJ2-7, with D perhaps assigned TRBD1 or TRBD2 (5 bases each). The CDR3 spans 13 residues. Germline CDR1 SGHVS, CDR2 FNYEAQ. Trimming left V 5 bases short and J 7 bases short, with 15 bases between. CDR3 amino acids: CASSQTDRGEQYF. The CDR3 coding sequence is TGTGCCAGCAGCCAAACCGACAGAGGGGAGCAGTACTTC.

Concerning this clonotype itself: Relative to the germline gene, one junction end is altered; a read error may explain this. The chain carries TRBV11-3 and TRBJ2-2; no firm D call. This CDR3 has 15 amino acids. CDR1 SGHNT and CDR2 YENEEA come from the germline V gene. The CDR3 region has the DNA TGTGCCAGCAGCTTTGTGTCAGCGAACACCAGGGAGCTGTTTTTT. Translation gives CASSFVSANTRELFF.

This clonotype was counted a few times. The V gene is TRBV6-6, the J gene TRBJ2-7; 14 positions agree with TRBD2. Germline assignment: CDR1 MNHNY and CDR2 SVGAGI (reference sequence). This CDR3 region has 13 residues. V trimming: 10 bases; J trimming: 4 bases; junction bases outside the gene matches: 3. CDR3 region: CATGTSGSYEQYF. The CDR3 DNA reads TGTGCCACCGGGACTAGCGGGAGTTACGAGCAGTACTTC.

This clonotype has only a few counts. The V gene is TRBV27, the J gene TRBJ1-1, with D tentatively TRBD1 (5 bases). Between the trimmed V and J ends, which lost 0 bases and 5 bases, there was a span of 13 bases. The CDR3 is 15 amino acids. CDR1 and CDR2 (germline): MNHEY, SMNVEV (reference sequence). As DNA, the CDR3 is TGTGCCAGCAGTTTATCAGGGTCCGGGGGGACTGAAGCTTTCTTT. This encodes CASSLSGSGGTEAFF.

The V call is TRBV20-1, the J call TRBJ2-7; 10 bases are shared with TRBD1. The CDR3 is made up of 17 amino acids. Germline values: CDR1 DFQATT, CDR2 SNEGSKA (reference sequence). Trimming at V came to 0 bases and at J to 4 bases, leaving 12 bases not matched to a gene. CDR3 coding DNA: TGCAGTGCTAGAGAGAGTAGGGGGACAGGGGATTTGTACGAGCAGTACTTC. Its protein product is CSARESRGTGDLYEQYF.

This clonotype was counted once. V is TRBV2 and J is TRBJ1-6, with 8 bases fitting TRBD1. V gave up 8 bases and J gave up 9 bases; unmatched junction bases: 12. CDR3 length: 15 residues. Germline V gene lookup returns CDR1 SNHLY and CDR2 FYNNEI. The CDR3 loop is CASFLGRGLGSPLHF. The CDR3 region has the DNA TGTGCCAGCTTTTTAGGCAGGGGGCTGGGTTCACCCCTCCACTTT.

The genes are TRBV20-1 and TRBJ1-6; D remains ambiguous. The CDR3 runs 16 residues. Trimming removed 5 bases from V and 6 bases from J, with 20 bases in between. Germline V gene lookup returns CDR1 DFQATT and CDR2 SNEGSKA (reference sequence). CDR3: CSAQVGEAIGNSPLHF. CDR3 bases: TGCAGTGCTCAAGTTGGGGAGGCCATCGGTAATTCACCCCTCCACTTT.

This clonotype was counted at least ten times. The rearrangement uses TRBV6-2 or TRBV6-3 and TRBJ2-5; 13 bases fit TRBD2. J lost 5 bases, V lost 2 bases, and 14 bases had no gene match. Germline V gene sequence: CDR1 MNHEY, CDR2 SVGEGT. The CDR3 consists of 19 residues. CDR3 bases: TGTGCCAGCAGTTACCCAGGGACTAGCGGGGAGATGGGAGTTGAGACCCAGTACTTC. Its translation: CASSYPGTSGEMGVETQYF.

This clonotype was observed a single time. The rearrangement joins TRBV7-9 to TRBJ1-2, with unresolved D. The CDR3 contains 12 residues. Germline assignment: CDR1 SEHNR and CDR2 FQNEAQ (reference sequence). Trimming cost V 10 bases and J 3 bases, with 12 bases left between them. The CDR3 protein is CATVWGDYGYTF. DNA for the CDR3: TGTGCCACCGTCTGGGGAGACTATGGCTACACCTTC.